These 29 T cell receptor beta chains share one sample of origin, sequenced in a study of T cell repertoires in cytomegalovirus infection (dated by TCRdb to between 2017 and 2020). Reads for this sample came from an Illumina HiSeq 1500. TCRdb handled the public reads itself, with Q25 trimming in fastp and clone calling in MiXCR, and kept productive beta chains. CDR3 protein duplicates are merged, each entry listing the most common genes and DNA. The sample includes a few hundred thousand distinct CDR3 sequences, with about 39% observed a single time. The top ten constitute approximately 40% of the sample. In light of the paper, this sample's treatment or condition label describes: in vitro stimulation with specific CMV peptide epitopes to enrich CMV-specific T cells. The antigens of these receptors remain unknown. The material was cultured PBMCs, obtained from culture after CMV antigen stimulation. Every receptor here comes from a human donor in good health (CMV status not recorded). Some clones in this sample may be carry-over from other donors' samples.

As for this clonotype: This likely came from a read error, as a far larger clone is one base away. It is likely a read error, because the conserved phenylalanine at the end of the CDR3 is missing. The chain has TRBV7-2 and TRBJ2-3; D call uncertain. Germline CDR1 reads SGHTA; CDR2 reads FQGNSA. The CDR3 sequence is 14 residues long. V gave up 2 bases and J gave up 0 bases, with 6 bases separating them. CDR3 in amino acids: CASSLRGSTDTQYS. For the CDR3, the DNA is TGTGCCAGCAGCTTAAGAGGAAGCACAGATACGCAGTATTCT.

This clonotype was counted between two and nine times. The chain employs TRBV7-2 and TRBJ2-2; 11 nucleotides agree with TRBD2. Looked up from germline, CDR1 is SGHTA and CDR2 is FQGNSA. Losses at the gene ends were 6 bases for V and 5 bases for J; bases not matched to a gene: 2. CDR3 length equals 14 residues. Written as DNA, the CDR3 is TGTGCCAGCAGTACTAGCGGGAGTACCGGGGAGCTGTTTTTT. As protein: CASSTSGSTGELFF.

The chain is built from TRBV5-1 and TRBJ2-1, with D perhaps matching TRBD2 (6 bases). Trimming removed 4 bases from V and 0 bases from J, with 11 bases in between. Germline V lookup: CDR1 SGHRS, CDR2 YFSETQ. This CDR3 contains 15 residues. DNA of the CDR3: TGCGCCAGCAGCGGAGGGGAAAGCTCCTACAATGAGCAGTTCTTC. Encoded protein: CASSGGESSYNEQFF.

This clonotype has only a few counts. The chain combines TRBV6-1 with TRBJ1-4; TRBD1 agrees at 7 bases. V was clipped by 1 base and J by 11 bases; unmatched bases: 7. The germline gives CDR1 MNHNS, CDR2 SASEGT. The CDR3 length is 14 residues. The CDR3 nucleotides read TGTGCCAGCAGTGAAGGAAACAGGGGCGGGAAACTGTTTTTT. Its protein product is CASSEGNRGGKLFF.

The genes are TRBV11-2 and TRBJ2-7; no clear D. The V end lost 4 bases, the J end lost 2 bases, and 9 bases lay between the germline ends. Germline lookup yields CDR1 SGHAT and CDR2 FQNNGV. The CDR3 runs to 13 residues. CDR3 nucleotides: TGTGCCAGCAGCTCCCAACCCGCCTACGAGCAGTACTTC. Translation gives CASSSQPAYEQYF.

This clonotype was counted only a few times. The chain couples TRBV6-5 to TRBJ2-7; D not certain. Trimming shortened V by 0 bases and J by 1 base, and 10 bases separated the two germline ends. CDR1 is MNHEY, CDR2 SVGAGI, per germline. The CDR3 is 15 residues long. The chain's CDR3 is CASSYSGVGSYEQYF. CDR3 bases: TGTGCCAGCAGTTACTCGGGCGTCGGTTCCTACGAGCAGTACTTC.

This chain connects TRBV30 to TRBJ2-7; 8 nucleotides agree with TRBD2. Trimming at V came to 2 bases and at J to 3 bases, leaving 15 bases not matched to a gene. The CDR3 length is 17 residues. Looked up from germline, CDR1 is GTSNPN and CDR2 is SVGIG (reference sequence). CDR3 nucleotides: TGTGCCTGGAGTCGGGATGGTAGCGGGACTCTCCTCTACGAGCAGTACTTC. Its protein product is CAWSRDGSGTLLYEQYF.

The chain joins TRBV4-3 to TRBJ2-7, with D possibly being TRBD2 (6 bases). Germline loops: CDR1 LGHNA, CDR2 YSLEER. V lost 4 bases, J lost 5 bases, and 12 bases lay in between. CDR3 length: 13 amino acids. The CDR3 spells CASSRWSGDEQYF. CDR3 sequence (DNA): TGCGCCAGCAGCCGATGGTCGGGGGACGAGCAGTACTTC.

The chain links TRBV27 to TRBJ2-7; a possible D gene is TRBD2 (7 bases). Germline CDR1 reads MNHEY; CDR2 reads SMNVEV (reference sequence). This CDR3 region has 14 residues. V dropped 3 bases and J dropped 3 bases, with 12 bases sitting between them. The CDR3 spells CASSLVGGHYEQYF. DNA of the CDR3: TGTGCCAGCAGTTTGGTGGGGGGGCACTACGAGCAGTACTTC.

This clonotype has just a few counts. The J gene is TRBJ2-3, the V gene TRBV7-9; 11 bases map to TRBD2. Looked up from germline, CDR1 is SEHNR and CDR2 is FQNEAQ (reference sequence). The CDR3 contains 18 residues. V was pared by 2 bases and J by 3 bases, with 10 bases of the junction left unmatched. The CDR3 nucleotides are TGTGCCAGCAGCTTATCGACGAGACTAGCGGGGACGACAGATACGCAGTATTTT. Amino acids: CASSLSTRLAGTTDTQYF.

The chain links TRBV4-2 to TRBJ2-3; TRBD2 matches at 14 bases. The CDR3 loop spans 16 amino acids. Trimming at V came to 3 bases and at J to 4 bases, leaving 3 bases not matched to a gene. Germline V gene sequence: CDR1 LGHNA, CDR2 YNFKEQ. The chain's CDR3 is CASSQTSGGAADTQYF. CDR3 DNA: TGTGCCAGCAGCCAGACTAGCGGGGGGGCCGCAGATACGCAGTATTTT.

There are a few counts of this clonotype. In nucleotides, the CDR3 is TGTGCCAGCATTCGAGATTGGGGGGCCAACGTCCTGACTTTC. The encoded protein is CASIRDWGANVLTF. The chain links TRBV2 to TRBJ2-6; the D is unclear. The germline CDR1 and CDR2 sequences are SNHLY and FYNNEI. The CDR3 covers 14 residues. The V end was cut by 7 bases, the J end by 4 bases, with 11 bases between.

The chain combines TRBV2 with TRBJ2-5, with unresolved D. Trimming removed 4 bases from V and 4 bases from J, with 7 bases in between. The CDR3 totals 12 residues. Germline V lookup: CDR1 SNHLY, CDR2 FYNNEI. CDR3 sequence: CASSAVRETQYF. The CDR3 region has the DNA TGTGCCAGCAGTGCGGTGAGAGAGACCCAGTACTTC.

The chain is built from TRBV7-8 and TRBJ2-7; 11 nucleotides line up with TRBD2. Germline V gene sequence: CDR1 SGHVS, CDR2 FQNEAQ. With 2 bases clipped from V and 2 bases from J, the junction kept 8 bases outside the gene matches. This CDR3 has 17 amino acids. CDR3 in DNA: TGTGCCAGCAGCTTAACTAGCGGGGGCCCTACCCCCTACGAGCAGTACTTC. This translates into CASSLTSGGPTPYEQYF. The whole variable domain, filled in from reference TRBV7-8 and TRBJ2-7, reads GAGVSQSPRYKVAKRGQDVALRCDPISGHVSLFWYQQALGQGPEFLTYFQNEAQLDKSGLPSDRFFAERPEGSVSTLKIQRTQQEDSAVYLCASSLTSGGPTPYEQYFGPGTRLTVT.

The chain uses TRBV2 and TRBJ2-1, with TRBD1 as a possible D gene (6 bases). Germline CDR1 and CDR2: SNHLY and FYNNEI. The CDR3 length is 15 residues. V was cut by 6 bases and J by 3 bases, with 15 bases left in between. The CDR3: CASRATGFSYNEQFF. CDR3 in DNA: TGTGCCAGCAGGGCCACAGGGTTCAGCTACAATGAGCAGTTCTTC.

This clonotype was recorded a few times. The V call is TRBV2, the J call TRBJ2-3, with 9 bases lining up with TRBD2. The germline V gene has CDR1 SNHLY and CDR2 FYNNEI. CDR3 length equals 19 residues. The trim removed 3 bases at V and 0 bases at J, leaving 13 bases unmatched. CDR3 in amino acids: CASSDPLRGGLGSTDTQYF. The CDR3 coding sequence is TGTGCCAGCAGTGATCCTCTGCGGGGGGGCCTCGGAAGCACAGATACGCAGTATTTT.

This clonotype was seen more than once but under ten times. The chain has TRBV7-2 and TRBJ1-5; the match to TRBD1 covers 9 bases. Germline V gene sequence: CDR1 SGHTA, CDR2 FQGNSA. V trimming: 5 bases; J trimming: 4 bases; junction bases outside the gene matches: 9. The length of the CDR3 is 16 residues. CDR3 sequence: CASSDQQGAGNQPQHF. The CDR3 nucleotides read TGTGCCAGCAGCGATCAACAGGGGGCAGGAAATCAGCCCCAGCATTTT. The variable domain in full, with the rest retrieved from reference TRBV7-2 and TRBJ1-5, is GAGVSQSPSNKVTEKGKDVELRCDPISGHTALYWYRQSLGQGLEFLIYFQGNSAPDKSGLPSDRFSAERTGGSVSTLTIQRTQQEDSAVYLCASSDQQGAGNQPQHFGDGTRLSIL.

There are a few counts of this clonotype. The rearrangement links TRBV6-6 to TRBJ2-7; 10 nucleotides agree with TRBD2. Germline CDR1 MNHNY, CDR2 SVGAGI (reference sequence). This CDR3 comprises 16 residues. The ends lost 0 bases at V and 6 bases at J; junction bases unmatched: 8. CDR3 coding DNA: TGTGCCAGCAGTTACTCGCTAGCGGGAGACCTTGGCGAGCAGTACTTC. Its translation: CASSYSLAGDLGEQYF.

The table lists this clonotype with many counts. CDR3 bases: TGTGCCAGCAGCTTAGCCGAACCGACAGGCCAGAACACTGAAGCTTTCTTT. It specifies CASSLAEPTGQNTEAFF. The chain couples TRBV7-8 to TRBJ1-1; possibly TRBD1 for D (6 bases). The CDR3 totals 17 residues. Germline V gene lookup returns CDR1 SGHVS and CDR2 FQNEAQ. Trimming removed 0 bases from V and 1 base from J, with 15 bases in between.

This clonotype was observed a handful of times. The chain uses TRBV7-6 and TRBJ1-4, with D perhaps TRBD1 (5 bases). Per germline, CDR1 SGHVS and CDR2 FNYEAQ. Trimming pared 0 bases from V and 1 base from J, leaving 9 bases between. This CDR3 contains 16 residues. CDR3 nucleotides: TGTGCCAGCAGCTTAGCAGGGGCAGGAACTAATGAAAAACTGTTTTTT. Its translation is CASSLAGAGTNEKLFF.

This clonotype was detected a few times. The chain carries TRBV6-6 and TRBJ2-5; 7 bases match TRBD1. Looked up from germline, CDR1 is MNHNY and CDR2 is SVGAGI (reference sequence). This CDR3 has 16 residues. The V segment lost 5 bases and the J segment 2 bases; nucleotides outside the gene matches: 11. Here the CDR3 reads CASSVTPGQKQETQYF. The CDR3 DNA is TGTGCCAGCAGTGTTACCCCGGGACAGAAACAAGAGACCCAGTACTTC.

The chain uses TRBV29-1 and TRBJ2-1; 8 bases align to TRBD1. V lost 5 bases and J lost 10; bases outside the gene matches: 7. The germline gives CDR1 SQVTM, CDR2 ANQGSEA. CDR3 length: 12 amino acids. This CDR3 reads CSVSDRVNEQFF. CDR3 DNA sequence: TGCAGCGTTTCGGACAGGGTAAACGAGCAGTTCTTC.

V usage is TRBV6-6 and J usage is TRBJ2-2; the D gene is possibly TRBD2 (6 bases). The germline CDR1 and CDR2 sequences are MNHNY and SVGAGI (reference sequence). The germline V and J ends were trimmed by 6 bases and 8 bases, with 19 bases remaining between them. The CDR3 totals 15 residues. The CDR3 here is CASSRDSPVLGELFF. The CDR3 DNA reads TGTGCCAGCAGCCGGGACTCCCCTGTTTTGGGGGAGCTGTTTTTT.

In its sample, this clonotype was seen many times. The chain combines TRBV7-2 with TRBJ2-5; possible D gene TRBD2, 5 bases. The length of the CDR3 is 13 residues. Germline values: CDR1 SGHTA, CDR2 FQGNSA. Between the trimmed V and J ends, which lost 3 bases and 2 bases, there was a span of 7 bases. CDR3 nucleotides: TGTGCCAGCAGCTTCGGGGAGCAAGAGACCCAGTACTTC. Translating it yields CASSFGEQETQYF.

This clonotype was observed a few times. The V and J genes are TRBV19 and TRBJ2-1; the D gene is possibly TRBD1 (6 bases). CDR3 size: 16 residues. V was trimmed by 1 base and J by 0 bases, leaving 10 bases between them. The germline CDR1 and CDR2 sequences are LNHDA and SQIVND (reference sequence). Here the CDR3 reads CASSIGPGDSYNEQFF. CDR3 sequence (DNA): TGTGCCAGTAGTATAGGGCCAGGGGACTCCTACAATGAGCAGTTCTTC.

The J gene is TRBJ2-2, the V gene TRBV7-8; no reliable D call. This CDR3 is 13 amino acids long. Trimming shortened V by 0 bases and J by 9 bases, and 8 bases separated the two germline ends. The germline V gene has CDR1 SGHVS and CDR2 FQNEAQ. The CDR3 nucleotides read TGTGCCAGCAGCTTAGCGGTTAATCGGGAGCTGTTTTTT. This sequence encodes CASSLAVNRELFF.

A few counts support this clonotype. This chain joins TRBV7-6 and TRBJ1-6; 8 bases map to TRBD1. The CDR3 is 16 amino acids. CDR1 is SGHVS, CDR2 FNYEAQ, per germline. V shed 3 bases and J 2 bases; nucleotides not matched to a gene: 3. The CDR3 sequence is CASSLQGATYNSPLHF. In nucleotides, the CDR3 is TGTGCCAGCAGCTTGCAGGGGGCGACCTATAATTCACCCCTCCACTTT.

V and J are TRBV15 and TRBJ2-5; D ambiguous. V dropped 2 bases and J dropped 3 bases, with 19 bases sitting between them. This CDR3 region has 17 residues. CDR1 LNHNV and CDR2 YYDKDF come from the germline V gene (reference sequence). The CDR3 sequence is CATSRLVGSVEKETQYF. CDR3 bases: TGTGCCACCAGCAGACTGGTTGGTAGTGTGGAAAAAGAGACCCAGTACTTC.

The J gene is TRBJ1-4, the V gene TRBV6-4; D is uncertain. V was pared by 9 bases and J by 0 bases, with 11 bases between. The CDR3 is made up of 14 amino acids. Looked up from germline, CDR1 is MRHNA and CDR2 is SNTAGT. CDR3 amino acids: CARPPKSTNEKLFF. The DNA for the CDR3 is TGTGCCAGACCCCCCAAGTCAACTAATGAAAAACTGTTTTTT.